The 20 T cell receptor beta chains given below trace back to one sample, sequenced in a study of control samples from healthy donors and cancer patients. Profiling relied on immunoSEQ multiplex PCR, and the TCRdb table lists in-frame clones only, not all of them. The data hold 130,000 or so clones, with about 93% observed a single time. The sample comprised PBMCs. These receptor sequences come from a man aged 55-75 years with colorectal cancer.

The gene calls are TRBV19 and TRBJ1-5, with unresolved D. The ends were cut back, 3 bases at V and 6 bases at J, with 3 bases in the middle. The CDR3 totals 11 residues. The germline gives CDR1 LNHDA, CDR2 SQIVND (reference sequence). In nucleotides, the CDR3 is TGTGCCAGTAGTATTGGTCAGCCCCAGCATTTT. This codes for CASSIGQPQHF.

The rearrangement joins TRBV27 to TRBJ2-2; D possibly corresponds to TRBD2 (5 bases). V shed 2 bases and J shed 4 bases, with 11 bases lying between them. Germline CDR1 MNHEY, CDR2 SMNVEV (reference sequence). The CDR3 covers 15 residues. The CDR3 reads CASSLRPGSTGELFF. The CDR3 DNA reads as TGTGCCAGCAGTTTACGGCCGGGGTCCACCGGGGAGCTGTTTTTT.

The chain carries TRBV15 and TRBJ1-5; TRBD1 is a possible D gene (6 bases). Per germline, CDR1 LNHNV and CDR2 YYDKDF (reference sequence). V was pared by 3 bases and J by 2 bases, with 11 bases between. The CDR3 extends over 15 amino acids. DNA for the CDR3: TGTGCCACCAGCAGGGGGGACATAGGCAATCAGCCCCAGCATTTT. Encoded protein: CATSRGDIGNQPQHF.

The chain carries TRBV7-2 and TRBJ1-1; a possible D gene is TRBD1 (5 bases). The V gene lost 5 bases and the J gene lost 9 bases, with 16 bases spanning the gap. The CDR3 contains 13 residues. Germline V CDR1 and CDR2: SGHTA, FQGNSA. The CDR3 spells CASSNDEGLKAFF. The CDR3 DNA is TGTGCCAGCAGCAACGATGAGGGGCTGAAAGCTTTCTTT.

V gene TRBV5-1 combines with J gene TRBJ1-3; D remains unclear. Germline V CDR1 and CDR2: SGHRS, YFSETQ. V lost 7 bases and J 2 bases, leaving 7 bases between the germline ends. The CDR3 consists of 12 residues. The CDR3 loop reads CASSMTGNTIYF. The CDR3 nucleotides are TGCGCCAGCTCCATGACTGGAAACACCATATATTTT.

The V call is TRBV25-1, the J call TRBJ2-1, with D unclear. Trimming took off 6 bases at V and 4 bases at J, with 16 bases between the two ends. Per the germline V gene, CDR1 is MGHDK and CDR2 is SYGVNS. The CDR3 runs to 15 residues. CDR3 in amino acids: CASSNLRLQYNEQFF. The CDR3 bases are TGTGCCAGCAGCAATCTTAGACTCCAATACAATGAGCAGTTCTTC.

The chain is built from TRBV21-1 and TRBJ2-2; TRBD1, the D gene given by the table, was not confirmed from the DNA. TRBV21-1 is deemed a pseudogene. This CDR3 is built from 18 residues. CDR3 sequence: CASSKRGIHLRNTGELFF. The DNA of the CDR3 is TGTGCCAGCAGCAAAAGGGGGATCCATCTTCGAAACACCGGGGAGCTGTTTTTT.

The rearrangement uses TRBV5-6 and TRBJ1-3; 7 nucleotides line up with TRBD1. CDR1 SGHDT and CDR2 YYEEEE come from the germline V gene. The V gene end was trimmed by 4 bases and the J gene end by 0 bases; junction bases not matched to a gene: 4. This CDR3 is 15 amino acids long. The DNA of the CDR3 is TGTGCCAGCAGCCTCGGACAGGTCTCTGGAAACACCATATATTTT. Its translation: CASSLGQVSGNTIYF.

This chain links TRBV27 with TRBJ1-6; TRBD1 agrees at 9 bases. Germline lookup yields CDR1 MNHEY and CDR2 SMNVEV (reference sequence). The CDR3 spans 16 residues. The ends lost 4 bases at V and 5 bases at J; junction bases unmatched: 6. CDR3 residues: CASSSRTGANNSPLHF. The CDR3 DNA follows: TGTGCCAGCAGTTCACGGACAGGGGCAAATAATTCACCCCTCCACTTT.

V and J are TRBV18 and TRBJ1-2, with D perhaps TRBD1 (5 bases). Per germline, CDR1 KGHSH and CDR2 LQKENI. The length of the CDR3 is 16 residues. Trimming left V 2 bases short and J 0 bases short, with 13 bases between. CDR3 protein: CASSPETGSPNYGYTF. In DNA, the CDR3 is TGTGCCAGCTCACCAGAAACAGGATCGCCTAACTATGGCTACACCTTC.

The genes are TRBV19 and TRBJ2-6; the match to TRBD2 covers 7 bases. V was clipped by 5 bases and J by 2 bases; unmatched bases: 6. Per germline, CDR1 LNHDA and CDR2 SQIVND (reference sequence). The CDR3 loop spans 16 amino acids. CDR3 sequence (DNA): TGTGCCAGTAGTCGAGGGGAGGGCGCTGGGGCCAACGTCCTGACTTTC. Its translation: CASSRGEGAGANVLTF.

The chain recombines TRBV14 with TRBJ1-1, with D possibly being TRBD1 (6 bases). In germline, CDR1 is SGHDN, CDR2 FVKESK. The CDR3 totals 12 residues. V was shortened by 4 bases and J by 10 bases, with 13 bases between the two germline ends. The CDR3 nucleotides are TGTGCCAGCAGCCGACAGGCCCAGGGAGCTTTCTTT. Translation gives CASSRQAQGAFF.

In this sample, this clone turned up once. The rearrangement joins TRBV4-1 to TRBJ2-7; D gene unclear. V was trimmed by 4 bases and J by 2 bases, leaving 12 bases between them. The CDR3 has 14 amino acids. The germline gives CDR1 MGHRA, CDR2 YSYEKL. CDR3 sequence reads: CASSLEAATYEQYF. CDR3 nucleotide sequence: TGCGCCAGCAGCCTCGAGGCGGCTACCTACGAGCAGTACTTC.

This clone was seen just once. This rearrangement joins TRBV4-1 to TRBJ2-1, with TRBD2 matching 10 bases. Per germline, CDR1 MGHRA and CDR2 YSYEKL. After removal of 2 bases from V and 2 bases from J, the junction contained 3 bases not matched to a gene. CDR3 length: 16 residues. Here the CDR3 reads CASSQSLAGAYNEQFF. Here the CDR3 DNA reads TGCGCCAGCAGCCAATCCCTAGCGGGGGCCTACAATGAGCAGTTCTTC.

The chain employs TRBV6-2 or TRBV6-3 and TRBJ2-6; D might be TRBD2 (5 bases). Trimming shortened V by 6 bases and J by 1 base, and 16 bases separated the two germline ends. Germline-derived CDR1 and CDR2 are MNHEY and SVGEGT. The CDR3 contains 17 residues. The CDR3 DNA reads TGTGCCAGCAGCAGCACCGGGGTTAAGTCTGGGGCCAACGTCCTGACTTTC. It is translated as CASSSTGVKSGANVLTF.

This chain uses TRBV4-1 with TRBJ1-4; D is uncertain. CDR1 is MGHRA and CDR2 is YSYEKL in the germline V gene. The CDR3 totals 14 residues. The V gene lost 3 bases and the J gene lost 5 bases, with 10 bases spanning the gap. The CDR3 sequence is CASSQMAANEKLFF. Written as DNA, the CDR3 is TGCGCCAGCAGCCAGATGGCAGCGAATGAAAAACTGTTTTTT.

The chain carries TRBV6-1 and TRBJ1-5; the match to TRBD1 covers 9 bases. The ends lost 3 bases at V and 7 bases at J; junction bases unmatched: 7. Germline V CDR1 and CDR2: MNHNS, SASEGT. This CDR3 contains 15 residues. The CDR3 loop reads CASSEMGQGGQPQHF. Here the CDR3 DNA reads TGTGCCAGCAGTGAGATGGGACAGGGAGGACAGCCCCAGCATTTT.

The V gene is TRBV18, the J gene TRBJ1-1; possibly TRBD1 for D (5 bases). The CDR3 covers 16 residues. CDR1 and CDR2 (germline): KGHSH, LQKENI. The germline V and J ends were trimmed by 2 bases and 0 bases, with 13 bases remaining between them. For the CDR3, the DNA is TGTGCCAGCTCACCATCTAAGGAGGGGCTGAACACTGAAGCTTTCTTT. Translating gives CASSPSKEGLNTEAFF.

The chain has TRBV19 and TRBJ2-3, with 9 bases lining up with TRBD1. The CDR3 consists of 15 residues. V was clipped by 5 bases and J by 4 bases; unmatched bases: 7. CDR1 and CDR2 from the germline V gene are LNHDA and SQIVND (reference sequence). This CDR3 reads CASSVTGGLADTQYF. Written as DNA, the CDR3 is TGTGCCAGTAGTGTCACAGGGGGCTTGGCAGATACGCAGTATTTT.

The chain has TRBV2 and TRBJ1-1, with 7 bases lining up with TRBD1. Germline V gives CDR1 SNHLY, CDR2 FYNNEI. The length of the CDR3 is 12 residues. V gave up 3 bases and J gave up 8 bases; unmatched junction bases: 3. CDR3 residues: CASSDYRGEAFF. The CDR3 DNA reads as TGTGCCAGCAGTGACTACAGGGGAGAAGCTTTCTTT. Complete variable domain (other parts from reference TRBV2 and TRBJ1-1): EPEVTQTPSHQVTQMGQEVILRCVPISNHLYFYWYRQILGQKVEFLVSFYNNEISEKSEIFDDQFSVERPDGSNFTLKIRSTKLEDSAMYFCASSDYRGEAFFGQGTRLTVV.